The rows below give T cell receptor beta chains drawn from one sample of a study of tumor-infiltrating lymphocytes in primary liver carcinoma. TCRdb recomputed calls from the multiplex PCR reads with MiXCR, one row per CDR3 protein. Of fewer than 75,000 distinct CDR3 sequences in the sample, 71% are singletons; the top ten hold approximately 41%. The sample was liver tumor tissue from sampling region 4. These receptor sequences come from a man in his forties or fifties with primary liver carcinoma and hepatitis B virus infection. The CDR3 runs from the conserved cysteine through the conserved F or W. The order of the fields is clone size, V gene, D gene, J gene, CDR3 protein, CDR3 DNA. A D gene is named only where the DNA matches it firmly. Not all rows give a size; the values are once, few, many and, for expanded clones, a class.

.	TRBV10-1	TRBD2	TRBJ2-1	CASSTVTSGTYNEQFF	TGCGCCAGCAGTACTGTGACTAGCGGAACGTACAATGAGCAGTTCTTC
few	TRBV12-3/TRBV12-4	TRBD2	TRBJ2-1	CASSLSAGVGNEQFF	TGTGCCAGTAGTTTATCAGCGGGAGTGGGTAATGAGCAGTTCTTC
.	TRBV4-1	.	TRBJ2-1	CASSPLGNNNNGQFF	TGCGCCAGCAGCCCGCTCGGTAATAACAACAACGGGCAGTTCTTC
many	TRBV6-1	TRBD2	TRBJ2-1	CASRTSGADPYNEQFF	TGTGCCAGCCGGACTAGCGGGGCAGACCCTTACAATGAGCAGTTCTTC
.	TRBV11-2	.	TRBJ2-4	CARSPTGASTVAKSIQYF	TGTGCCAGAAGCCCAACTGGGGCTTCCACGGTGGCAAAAAGCATTCAGTACTTC
.	TRBV4-3	.	TRBJ2-1	CTSSTSPGNIGKQFF	TGCACCAGCAGCACTTCCCCCGGGAATATAGGTAAGCAGTTCTTC
many	TRBV6-5	TRBD1	TRBJ2-1	CASSEDRVVNEQFF	TGTGCCAGCAGTGAGGACAGGGTGGTCAATGAGCAGTTCTTC
.	TRBV6-5	.	TRBJ2-6	CVSTYWGANVLTF	TGTGTCAGCACCTACTGGGGGGCCAACGTCCTGACTTTC
.	TRBV5-6	.	TRBJ1-5	CVSSFGRKNQPQHF	TGTGTCAGCAGCTTCGGACGGAAGAATCAGCCCCAGCATTTT
many	TRBV30	TRBD2	TRBJ2-5	CASTSGSGQETQYF	TGTGCCTCTACTAGCGGGAGTGGGCAAGAGACCCAGTACTTC
many	TRBV29-1	.	TRBJ1-2	CSVVAGNGYTF	TGCAGCGTTGTGGCAGGGAATGGCTACACCTTC
.	TRBV12-5	TRBD2	TRBJ2-1	CASVTSGRATEQFF	TGTGCTAGCGTGACTAGCGGGAGGGCCACTGAGCAGTTCTTC
.	TRBV11-2	TRBD1	TRBJ1-1	CAGSPSRGLVNTEAYF	TGTGCCGGCAGCCCATCCAGGGGGTTGGTGAATACTGAAGCTTACTTT
few	TRBV12-3/TRBV12-4	TRBD1	TRBJ2-3	CASSWDRDGSDTQYF	TGTGCCAGCAGTTGGGACAGGGATGGATCAGATACGCAGTATTTT
.	TRBV4-3	.	TRBJ1-2	CASRQEWTDEDGYTF	TGTGCCAGCAGACAAGAATGGACGGACGAAGATGGCTACACCTTC
.	TRBV6-5	TRBD1	TRBJ2-7	CAAHSGGAYGQYF	TGTGCCGCCCACTCAGGGGGCGCGTACGGGCAGTACTTC
many	TRBV4-1	.	TRBJ2-2	CASTRTRNTGELFF	TGCGCCAGTACCAGGACGAGGAACACCGGGGAGCTGTTTTTT
.	TRBV6-2/TRBV6-3	.	TRBJ2-3	CASTIDNYSDQPQYF	TGTGCCAGTACCATCGACAACTATAGCGATCAGCCCCAGTATTTT
.	TRBV5-4	.	TRBJ2-7	CTSSAGASFDEQYF	TGTACCAGCAGCGCGGGCGCGAGTTTCGACGAGCAGTACTTC
few	TRBV12-3/TRBV12-4	TRBD1	TRBJ2-2	CASSSRTGVGTGELFF	TGTGCCAGCAGTTCCCGGACAGGGGTGGGCACCGGGGAGCTGTTTTTT
.	TRBV5-6	.	TRBJ2-1	CVSSLVGHSSSYNEQFF	TGTGTCAGCAGCTTGGTCGGACATTCGAGCTCCTACAATGAGCAGTTCTTC
.	TRBV11-2	TRBD2	TRBJ2-5	CASNQTPGGGNGTQYF	TGCGCCAGCAACCAAACTCCTGGCGGGGGGAACGGGACCCAGTACTTC
few	TRBV10-3	.	TRBJ1-1	CAISESRGTEAFF	TGTGCCATCAGTGAGTCGAGAGGAACTGAAGCTTTCTTT
.	TRBV10-3	.	TRBJ1-3	CAFSELGVPFRGEGNTIYF	TGTGCCTTCAGTGAGTTGGGTGTCCCCTTTAGGGGAGAAGGAAACACCATATACTTT
.	TRBV29-1	.	TRBJ2-1	CSVVGGGARTRGNEQFF	TGCAGCGTGGTTGGGGGGGGGGCTCGGACACGCGGGAATGAGCAGTTCTTC
.	TRBV28	TRBD2	TRBJ2-1	CANSLGTSGGQFF	TGTGCCAACAGTTTAGGGACTAGTGGGGGGCAGTTCTTC
few	TRBV29-1	TRBD2	TRBJ2-3	CSVEGLAGTDTQYF	TGCAGCGTTGAAGGACTAGCGGGCACAGATACGCAGTATTTT
.	TRBV6-5	.	TRBJ2-7	CASSYTGCDEQYF	TGTGCCAGCAGTTACACGGGGTGTGACGAGCAGTATTTC
many	TRBV5-4	.	TRBJ1-1	CASSLARANTEAFF	TGTGCCAGCAGCTTGGCCAGGGCGAACACTGAAGCTTTCTTT
.	TRBV11-2	.	TRBJ2-3	CASSLGPGEISTDTQYF	TGTGCCAGCAGCTTAGGTCCGGGGGAGATTAGCACAGATACGCAGTATTTT
.	TRBV29-1	.	TRBJ2-1	CSFATAGPGKQFF	TGCAGCTTTGCCACGGCAGGCCCGGGGAAGCAGTTCTTC
medium-sized	TRBV4-3	.	TRBJ2-2	CASSQTSNTGELFF	TGCGCCAGCAGCCAGACATCGAACACCGGGGAGCTGTTTTTT
.	TRBV7-9	.	TRBJ1-1	CVSSFAVVNTDAFF	TGTGTCAGCAGCTTCGCAGTAGTGAACACTGATGCTTTCTTT
many	TRBV30	.	TRBJ2-7	CASERGRTYEQYF	TGTGCCAGTGAAAGGGGGAGGACCTACGAGCAGTACTTC
.	TRBV11-2	.	TRBJ2-2	CASGSAGSNTGELFF	TGTGCCAGCGGCTCTGCGGGATCGAACACCGGGGAGCTATTTTTT